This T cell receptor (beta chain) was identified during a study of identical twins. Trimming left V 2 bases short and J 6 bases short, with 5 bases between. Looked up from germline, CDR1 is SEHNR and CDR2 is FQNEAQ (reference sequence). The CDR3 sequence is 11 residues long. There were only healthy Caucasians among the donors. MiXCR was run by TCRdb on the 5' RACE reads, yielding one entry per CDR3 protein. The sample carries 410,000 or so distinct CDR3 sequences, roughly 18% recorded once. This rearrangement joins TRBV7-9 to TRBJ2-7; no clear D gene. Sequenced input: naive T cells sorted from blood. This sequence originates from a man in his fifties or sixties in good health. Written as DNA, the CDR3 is TGTGCCAGCAGCTTAAGGTTCGAGCAGTACTTC. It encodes CASSLRFEQYF. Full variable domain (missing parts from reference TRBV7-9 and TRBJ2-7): DTGVSQNPRHKITKRGQNVTFRCDPISEHNRLYWYRQTLGQGPEFLTYFQNEAQLEKSRLLSDRFSAERPKGSFSTLEIQRTEQGDSAMYLCASSLRFEQYFGPGTRLTVT.